A single T cell receptor (beta chain) is shown here with its context. Its antigen is not identified. This sample stems from a study of shared clonotypes between healthy human individuals. Study findings and constraints: Around 5% of naive CD4 clonotypes were shared across a few donors.

Method: immunoSEQ multiplex PCR; TCRdb's copy keeps in-frame clones and lacks some. The sample includes roughly 2,500,000 clones, roughly 93% of them seen just once. The V end lost 1 base, the J end lost 4 bases, and 10 bases lay between the germline ends. The CDR3 contains 13 residues. CDR1 GTSNPN and CDR2 SVGIG come from the germline V gene (reference sequence). The sequencing sample was made of naive CD4+ T cells from PBMCs. Subset noted: CD45RA+ positively selected. The genes are TRBV30 and TRBJ1-1; D possibly corresponds to TRBD1 (6 bases). This TCR was recovered from a man aged 18 to 35 in good health. Some clones in this sample may be carry-over from other donors' samples. DNA for the CDR3: TGTGCCTGGAGTGGGCGGGGGGCCACTGAAGCTTTCTTT. Its protein is CAWSGRGATEAFF.